This T cell receptor (beta chain) was captured by sequencing in a study of T-cell memory formation after mild COVID-19. Germline values: CDR1 MNHNS, CDR2 SASEGT. V dropped 11 bases and J dropped 4; count of bases not matched to a gene: 7. The CDR3 totals 12 residues. This clonotype was counted between two and nine times. Its antigen is unknown. Constant-segment primers were used for 5'RACE, and the resulting TCR alpha and TCR beta cDNA libraries carried sample barcodes and UMIs. TCRdb fed the 5' RACE reads into MiXCR, producing one record per CDR3 protein. The sample lists hundreds of thousands of distinct CDR3 sequences, around 27% occurring once. Notes on the study in general: Clones that shrank (day 15 to 85) were balanced CD4/CD8, whereas later expanders leaned CD4+.

The sequenced sample consisted of PBMCs or a T cell subset sorted from them (not recorded which). V is TRBV6-1 and J is TRBJ2-7; 8 bases match TRBD2. This sequence was found in an adult woman who had mild COVID-19 (a few samples of this study predate the infection). Cell type and time point are not known. CDR3 residues: CAVGLASYEQYF. CDR3 nucleotides: TGTGCCGTCGGACTAGCATCGTACGAGCAGTACTTC.